This entry lists 30 T cell receptor beta chains sequenced from one sample in a study of blood T cell repertoires in COVID-19. This table comes from immunoSEQ multiplex PCR, and its TCRdb copy is limited to in-frame clones, with some not included. The sample has under 300,000 clones, more than 70% seen once; the top ten hold 2.5%. The material sequenced was PBMCs or T cells enriched from blood (not recorded which). The receptors were sampled from a woman between 40 and 55 years old with acute COVID-19.

Worth noting for this clone: Its ends do not fully match the called genes, so a read error is possible. The chain uses TRBV11-2 and TRBJ1-2; D ambiguous. Germline V CDR1 and CDR2: SGHAT, FQNNGV. The CDR3 length is 13 residues. CDR3 protein: CASSVEGLYGYTF. DNA for the CDR3: TGTGCCAGCAGCGTAGAGGGCCTCTATGGCTACACCTTC.

This clone was seen once. V gene TRBV24-1 combines with J gene TRBJ2-3, with TRBD2 matching over 10 bases. This CDR3 region has 15 residues. Germline lookup yields CDR1 KGHDR and CDR2 SFDVKD. V was clipped by 4 bases and J by 5 bases; unmatched bases: 5. This CDR3 is CATSDRLAGGDTQYF. The CDR3 region has the DNA TGTGCCACCAGTGACAGACTAGCGGGTGGAGATACGCAGTATTTT.

This chain joins TRBV9 and TRBJ2-7; D is perhaps TRBD1 (5 bases). Between the trimmed V and J ends, which lost 4 bases and 7 bases, there was a span of 24 bases. CDR3 length: 16 residues. Per germline, CDR1 SGDLS and CDR2 YYNGEE. CDR3 nucleotides: TGTGCCAGCAGCCCCCCTGGGCAGACAGTAAGTAGAGAGCAGTACGTC. Protein: CASSPPGQTVSREQYV.

This clone was detected only a few times. The chain employs TRBV7-2 and TRBJ2-7, with a possible D match to TRBD1 (5 bases). Germline assignment: CDR1 SGHTA and CDR2 FQGNSA. Trimming cost V 5 bases and J 2 bases, with 16 bases left between them. CDR3 size: 15 residues. In DNA form, the CDR3 reads TGTGCCAGCAGCCGCGATCAGGGTAGAGCCTACGAGCAGTACTTC. It is translated as CASSRDQGRAYEQYF. The full variable domain, its missing parts supplied by reference TRBV7-2 and TRBJ2-7, is GAGVSQSPSNKVTEKGKDVELRCDPISGHTALYWYRQSLGQGLEFLIYFQGNSAPDKSGLPSDRFSAERTGGSVSTLTIQRTQQEDSAVYLCASSRDQGRAYEQYFGPGTRLTVT.

A word on this clone: Distinct nucleotide sequences in the sample also encode this CDR3. This chain connects TRBV4-2 to TRBJ1-5, with a possible D match to TRBD1 (6 bases). The CDR3 covers 16 residues. The germline gives CDR1 LGHNA, CDR2 YNFKEQ. V lost 0 bases and J 2 bases, leaving 11 bases between the germline ends. This chain's CDR3 is CASSQEGGRGNQPQHF. CDR3 nucleotide sequence: TGTGCCAGCAGCCAAGAGGGGGGGCGAGGCAATCAGCCCCAGCATTTT.

This chain links TRBV3-1 (or the pseudogene TRBV3-2) with TRBJ2-4, with TRBD2 as a possible D gene (6 bases). V lost 1 base, J lost 4 bases, and 11 bases lay in between. Germline CDR1 reads LGHDT; CDR2 reads YNNKEL (reference sequence). The CDR3 is 15 amino acids. CDR3 protein: CASSQAGDGKNIQYF. The CDR3 coding sequence is TGTGCCAGCAGCCAAGCGGGGGACGGGAAAAACATTCAGTACTTC.

The rearrangement joins TRBV30 to TRBJ1-5; D perhaps matches TRBD1 (5 bases). The V gene lost 0 bases and the J gene lost 0 bases, with 12 bases spanning the gap. In germline, CDR1 is GTSNPN, CDR2 SVGIG (reference sequence). The CDR3 runs 16 residues. Here the CDR3 reads CAWSVLRGGSNQPQHF. Written as DNA, the CDR3 is TGTGCCTGGAGTGTACTTAGGGGAGGTAGCAATCAGCCCCAGCATTTT.

The V gene is TRBV5-6, the J gene TRBJ2-5; D perhaps matches TRBD2 (6 bases). Germline V gives CDR1 SGHDT, CDR2 YYEEEE. Trimming cost V 9 bases and J 4 bases, with 25 bases left between them. The CDR3 loop spans 16 amino acids. The CDR3 region has the DNA TGTGCCATCTCTCCTGATGGGGGGAACGGCCGAGAGACCCAGTACTTC. This encodes CAISPDGGNGRETQYF.

This chain links TRBV12-3 or TRBV12-4 with TRBJ2-4, with 7 bases fitting TRBD1. V shed 5 bases, J shed 4 bases, and the junction held 2 bases outside the gene matches. The CDR3 consists of 13 residues. CDR3 amino acids: CASSPGGKNIQYF. The CDR3 DNA reads as TGTGCCAGCAGTCCAGGGGGAAAAAACATTCAGTACTTC.

The rearrangement uses TRBV18 and TRBJ2-7; possible D gene TRBD1, 6 bases. The CDR3 runs to 14 residues. Germline CDR1 and CDR2: KGHSH and LQKENI. The V gene lost 3 bases and the J gene lost 3 bases, with 12 bases spanning the gap. The chain's CDR3 is CASSPQGFRYEQYV. DNA for the CDR3: TGTGCCAGCTCACCTCAGGGGTTTCGCTACGAGCAGTACGTC.

The V gene is TRBV7-9, the J gene TRBJ2-2; 9 bases match TRBD1. Germline values: CDR1 SEHNR, CDR2 FQNEAQ (reference sequence). The V and J ends lost 5 bases and 9 bases, in that order; junction bases with no gene match: 13. The length of the CDR3 is 16 residues. CDR3 bases: TGTGCCAGCAGCGTCACCGGGACAGGGTTGGACCGGGAGCTGTTTTTT. Protein sequence: CASSVTGTGLDRELFF.

The chain combines TRBV11-2 with TRBJ2-3; 7 bases fit TRBD2. The CDR3 covers 16 residues. The V segment lost 5 bases and the J segment 1 base; nucleotides outside the gene matches: 9. Germline CDR1 and CDR2: SGHAT and FQNNGV. CDR3 sequence: CASSPRPRGGTDTQYF. The DNA of the CDR3 is TGTGCCAGCAGCCCGAGACCTCGGGGGGGCACAGATACGCAGTATTTT.

The chain recombines TRBV3-1 (or the pseudogene TRBV3-2) with TRBJ1-1, with 10 positions matching TRBD1. CDR3 length: 15 amino acids. V lost 1 base, J lost 11 bases, and 10 bases stayed unmatched. Per germline, CDR1 LGHDT and CDR2 YNNKEL (reference sequence). The CDR3 nucleotides are TGTGCCAGCAGCCAAGCGACAGGGGGCCATTTTCCGGCTTTCTTT. Its protein product is CASSQATGGHFPAFF.

V is TRBV2 and J is TRBJ2-5; 10 nucleotides match TRBD1. With 3 bases clipped from V and 5 bases from J, the junction kept 6 bases outside the gene matches. The germline gives CDR1 SNHLY, CDR2 FYNNEI. The CDR3 covers 15 residues. The CDR3 nucleotides are TGTGCCAGCAGTGATACCGGGACAGGGGACGAGACCCAGTACTTC. Protein product: CASSDTGTGDETQYF. Looking up the rest from reference TRBV2 and TRBJ2-5 gives the full variable domain: EPEVTQTPSHQVTQMGQEVILRCVPISNHLYFYWYRQILGQKVEFLVSFYNNEISEKSEIFDDQFSVERPDGSNFTLKIRSTKLEDSAMYFCASSDTGTGDETQYFGPGTRLLVL.

The V gene is TRBV11-3, the J gene TRBJ2-5, with TRBD1 matching 8 bases. The CDR3 loop spans 15 amino acids. The J segment lost 5 bases and the V segment lost 2 bases, leaving 7 bases of the junction unmatched. Germline lookup yields CDR1 SGHNT and CDR2 YENEEA. The CDR3 coding sequence is TGTGCCAGCAGCTTAAGTCAGGGGGCAAGGGAGACCCAGTACTTC. This translates into CASSLSQGARETQYF. The full variable domain, completed using reference TRBV11-3 and TRBJ2-5, is EAGVVQSPRYKIIEKKQPVAFWCNPISGHNTLYWYLQNLGQGPELLIRYENEEAVDDSQLPKDRFSAERLKGVDSTLKIQPAELGDSAVYLCASSLSQGARETQYFGPGTRLLVL.

The CDR3 nucleotides read TGTGCCAGCAGCCCGGCTGGGCTGGTGAACACTGAAGCTTTCTTT. It yields the protein CASSPAGLVNTEAFF. This chain uses TRBV3-1 (or the pseudogene TRBV3-2) with TRBJ1-1; D not resolved. Between the trimmed V and J ends, which lost 4 bases and 0 bases, there was a span of 12 bases. This CDR3 comprises 15 residues. Germline CDR1 is LGHDT and CDR2 is YNNKEL (reference sequence).

The rearrangement uses TRBV5-1 and TRBJ1-6, with D possibly TRBD1 on 5 matching bases. Trimming took off 5 bases at V and 7 bases at J, with 13 bases between the two ends. CDR1 is SGHRS and CDR2 is YFSETQ in the germline V gene. This CDR3 has 14 amino acids. The CDR3 sequence is CASSLGVGNSPLHF. For the CDR3, the DNA is TGCGCCAGCAGTTTAGGGGTCGGGAATTCACCCCTCCACTTT.

The chain couples TRBV19 to TRBJ1-4; 9 nucleotides align to TRBD1. This CDR3 has 15 residues. Germline V CDR1 and CDR2: LNHDA, SQIVND (reference sequence). V lost 4 bases to trimming and J lost 4 bases; unmatched junction nucleotides: 4. The CDR3 sequence: CASSNRGLSNEKLFF. The CDR3, as DNA: TGTGCCAGTAGTAACAGGGGGCTGAGTAATGAAAAACTGTTTTTT.

The chain links TRBV7-9 to TRBJ1-2, with D unclear. The germline V and J ends were trimmed by 2 bases and 2 bases, with 9 bases remaining between them. The CDR3 loop spans 14 amino acids. CDR1 is SEHNR and CDR2 is FQNEAQ in the germline V gene (reference sequence). CDR3 nucleotides: TGTGCCAGCAGCTTACTAGATGTAAACTATGGCTACACCTTC. It encodes CASSLLDVNYGYTF. Based on the CDR3 plus reference TRBV7-9 and TRBJ1-2, the full variable domain is DTGVSQNPRHKITKRGQNVTFRCDPISEHNRLYWYRQTLGQGPEFLTYFQNEAQLEKSRLLSDRFSAERPKGSFSTLEIQRTEQGDSAMYLCASSLLDVNYGYTFGSGTRLTVV.

This chain joins TRBV4-3 and TRBJ2-1; 10 positions agree with TRBD2. The CDR3 spans 16 residues. Trimming cost V 1 base and J 8 bases; bases outside gene matches: 8. The germline CDR1 and CDR2 sequences are LGHNA and YSLEER. In DNA, the CDR3 is TGCGCCAGCAGCCAAGGGACTAGCGGAGTCCGCGATGAGCAGTTCTTC. Its translation is CASSQGTSGVRDEQFF.

The chain links TRBV5-1 to TRBJ1-4; D gene uncertain. This CDR3 contains 16 residues. Germline V gene lookup returns CDR1 SGHRS and CDR2 YFSETQ. V was pared by 9 bases and J by 4 bases, with 22 bases between. The CDR3 loop is CATSLEGRVGNEKLFF. In DNA form, the CDR3 reads TGCGCCACTAGCTTGGAAGGCCGGGTCGGTAATGAAAAACTGTTTTTT.

The chain carries TRBV19 and TRBJ2-1, with D tentatively TRBD2 (6 bases). CDR3 length: 12 residues. Germline assignment: CDR1 LNHDA and CDR2 SQIVND (reference sequence). The V and J ends lost 3 bases and 10 bases respectively, with 10 bases between them. The DNA for the CDR3 is TGTGCCAGTAGTATGATAAGCGGGGAGCAGTTCTTC. It is translated as CASSMISGEQFF. Using reference TRBV19 and TRBJ2-1 for the parts outside the CDR3, the full variable domain is DGGITQSPKYLFRKEGQNVTLSCEQNLNHDAMYWYRQDPGQGLRLIYYSQIVNDFQKGDIAEGYSVSREKKESFPLTVTSAQKNPTAFYLCASSMISGEQFFGPGTRLTVL.

The chain joins TRBV30 to TRBJ2-2; the match to TRBD1 covers 8 bases. This CDR3 is built from 15 residues. Losses at the gene ends were 0 bases for V and 6 bases for J; bases not matched to a gene: 6. CDR1 and CDR2 from the germline V gene are GTSNPN and SVGIG (reference sequence). The CDR3 loop is CAWSVLQGAAGELFF. The CDR3, as DNA: TGTGCCTGGAGTGTACTTCAGGGGGCCGCCGGGGAGCTGTTTTTT.

The chain carries TRBV2 and TRBJ2-3, with D uncertain. The CDR3 length is 13 residues. CDR1 is SNHLY, CDR2 FYNNEI, per germline. The ends were cut back, 5 bases at V and 1 base at J, with 7 bases in the middle. The DNA for the CDR3 is TGTGCCAGCAGTCGAGTGGGCACAGATACGCAGTATTTT. Amino acid sequence: CASSRVGTDTQYF.

The chain recombines TRBV18 with TRBJ2-1; 8 bases map to TRBD2. The germline CDR1 and CDR2 sequences are KGHSH and LQKENI. There are 17 residues in the CDR3. Trimming took 1 base from V and 3 from J; bases not matched to a gene: 8. CDR3 DNA sequence: TGTGCCAGCTCACCACAGCAAGCGGGAGTGTTCTACAATGAGCAGTTCTTC. It specifies CASSPQQAGVFYNEQFF.

The chain couples TRBV7-9 to TRBJ2-7, with TRBD2 as a possible D gene (5 bases). CDR1 is SEHNR, CDR2 FQNEAQ, per germline (reference sequence). The CDR3 extends over 13 amino acids. Trimming cost V 3 bases and J 3 bases, with 9 bases left between them. The CDR3 sequence is CASSLLGSYEQYV. For the CDR3, the DNA is TGTGCCAGCAGCTTGCTAGGGAGCTACGAGCAGTACGTC.

The chain recombines TRBV19 with TRBJ2-7; 8 bases map to TRBD2. Germline assignment: CDR1 LNHDA and CDR2 SQIVND (reference sequence). CDR3 length: 15 amino acids. Losses at the gene ends were 4 bases for V and 2 bases for J; bases not matched to a gene: 7. The CDR3 DNA sequence: TGTGCCAGTAGTACTGGCGGGGGGCTACCCTACGAGCAGTACGTC. Amino acid sequence: CASSTGGGLPYEQYV.

The V and J genes are TRBV15 and TRBJ1-1, with D unresolved. The CDR3 is made up of 16 amino acids. Trimming removed 1 base at V and 0 bases at J, with 12 bases between. The germline CDR1 and CDR2 sequences are LNHNV and YYDKDF (reference sequence). CDR3 sequence: CATSRGGEAMNTEAFF. CDR3 bases: TGTGCCACCAGCAGAGGGGGAGAGGCCATGAACACTGAAGCTTTCTTT.

This chain connects TRBV9 to TRBJ2-1; 9 bases fit TRBD2. V was clipped by 1 base and J by 7 bases; unmatched bases: 18. Germline CDR1 reads SGDLS; CDR2 reads YYNGEE. This CDR3 contains 19 residues. The CDR3 DNA sequence: TGTGCCAGCAGCGTAAGAGGCGGGAGGGCCGCGGAAGGTCTGAATGAGCAGTTCTTC. Its protein product is CASSVRGGRAAEGLNEQFF.

The genes are TRBV7-9 and TRBJ1-1; 8 positions match TRBD1. The germline V gene encodes CDR1 SEHNR and CDR2 FQNEAQ (reference sequence). This CDR3 region has 14 residues. The ends lost 3 bases at V and 6 bases at J; junction bases unmatched: 6. CDR3 coding DNA: TGTGCCAGCAGCTTGTCAGGGGGCTGGGCTGAAGCTTTCTTT. Translating gives CASSLSGGWAEAFF.